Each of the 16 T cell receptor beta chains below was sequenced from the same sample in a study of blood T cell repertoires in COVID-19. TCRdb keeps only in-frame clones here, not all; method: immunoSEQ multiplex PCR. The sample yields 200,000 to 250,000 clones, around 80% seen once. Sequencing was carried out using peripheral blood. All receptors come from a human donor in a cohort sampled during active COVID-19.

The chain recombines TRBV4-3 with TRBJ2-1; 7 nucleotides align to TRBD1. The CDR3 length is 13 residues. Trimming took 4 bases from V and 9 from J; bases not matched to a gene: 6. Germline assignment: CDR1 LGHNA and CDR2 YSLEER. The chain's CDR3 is CASSRTGAGEQFF. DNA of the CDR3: TGCGCCAGCAGCCGAACAGGGGCTGGTGAGCAGTTCTTC.

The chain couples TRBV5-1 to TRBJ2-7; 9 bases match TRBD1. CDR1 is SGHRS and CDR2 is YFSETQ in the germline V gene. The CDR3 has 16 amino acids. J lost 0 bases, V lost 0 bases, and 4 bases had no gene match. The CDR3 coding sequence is TGCGCCAGCAGCTTGGAAACAGGGGGCTACTCCTACGAGCAGTACTTC. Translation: CASSLETGGYSYEQYF. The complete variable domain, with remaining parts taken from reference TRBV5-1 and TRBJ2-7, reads KAGVTQTPRYLIKTRGQQVTLSCSPISGHRSVSWYQQTPGQGLQFLFEYFSETQRNKGNFPGRFSGRQFSNSRSEMNVSTLELGDSALYLCASSLETGGYSYEQYFGPGTRLTVT.

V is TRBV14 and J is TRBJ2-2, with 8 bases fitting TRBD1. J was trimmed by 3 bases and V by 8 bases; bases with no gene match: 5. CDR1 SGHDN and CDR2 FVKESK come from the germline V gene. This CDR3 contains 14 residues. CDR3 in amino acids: CASQTGVYTGELFF. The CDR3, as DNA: TGTGCCAGCCAGACAGGGGTGTACACCGGGGAGCTGTTTTTT.

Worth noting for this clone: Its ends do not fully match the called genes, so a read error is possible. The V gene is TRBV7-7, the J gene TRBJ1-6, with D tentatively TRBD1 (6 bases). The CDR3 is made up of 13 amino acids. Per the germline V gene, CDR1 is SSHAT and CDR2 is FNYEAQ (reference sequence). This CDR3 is CASSLAGDSPLHF. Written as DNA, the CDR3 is TGTGCTAGCAGCTTAGCAGGGGATTCACCCCTCCACTTT.

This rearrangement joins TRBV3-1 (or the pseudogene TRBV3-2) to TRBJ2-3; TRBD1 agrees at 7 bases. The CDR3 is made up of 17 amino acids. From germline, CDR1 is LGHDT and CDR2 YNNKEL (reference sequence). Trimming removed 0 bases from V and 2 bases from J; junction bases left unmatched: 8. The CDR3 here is CASSQEAIGGVTDTQYF. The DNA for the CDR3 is TGTGCCAGCAGCCAAGAAGCAATAGGGGGCGTCACAGATACGCAGTATTTT.

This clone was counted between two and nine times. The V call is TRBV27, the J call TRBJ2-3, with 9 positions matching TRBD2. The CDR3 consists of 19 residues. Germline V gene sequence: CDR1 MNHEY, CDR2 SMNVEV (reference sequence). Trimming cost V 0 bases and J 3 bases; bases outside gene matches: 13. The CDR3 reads CASSLSFPSWTSVTDTQYF. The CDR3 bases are TGTGCCAGCAGTTTATCGTTCCCTTCTTGGACTAGCGTTACAGATACGCAGTATTTT.

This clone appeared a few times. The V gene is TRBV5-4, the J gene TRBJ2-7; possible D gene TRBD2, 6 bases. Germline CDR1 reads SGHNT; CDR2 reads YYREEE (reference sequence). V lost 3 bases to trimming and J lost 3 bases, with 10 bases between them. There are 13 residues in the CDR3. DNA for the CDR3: TGTGCCAGCAGCTGGGAGGACGGCTACGAGCAGTACTTC. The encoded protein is CASSWEDGYEQYF. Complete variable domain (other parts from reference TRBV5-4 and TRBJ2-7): ETGVTQSPTHLIKTRGQQVTLRCSSQSGHNTVSWYQQALGQGPQFIFQYYREEENGRGNFPPRFSGLQFPNYSSELNVNALELDDSALYLCASSWEDGYEQYFGPGTRLTVT.

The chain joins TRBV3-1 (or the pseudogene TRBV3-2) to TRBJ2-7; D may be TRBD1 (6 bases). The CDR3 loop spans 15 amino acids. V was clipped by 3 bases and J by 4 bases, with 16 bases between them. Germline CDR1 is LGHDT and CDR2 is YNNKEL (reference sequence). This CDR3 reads CASSQSQGLSYEQYF. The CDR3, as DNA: TGTGCCAGCAGCCAGTCACAGGGTTTATCTTACGAGCAGTACTTC.

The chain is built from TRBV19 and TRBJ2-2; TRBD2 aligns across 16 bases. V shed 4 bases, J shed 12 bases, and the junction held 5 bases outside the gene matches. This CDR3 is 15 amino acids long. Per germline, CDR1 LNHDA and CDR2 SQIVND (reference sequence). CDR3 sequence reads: CASSKGTSGRAQLFF. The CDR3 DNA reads TGTGCCAGTAGTAAAGGGACTAGCGGGAGGGCCCAGCTGTTTTTT.

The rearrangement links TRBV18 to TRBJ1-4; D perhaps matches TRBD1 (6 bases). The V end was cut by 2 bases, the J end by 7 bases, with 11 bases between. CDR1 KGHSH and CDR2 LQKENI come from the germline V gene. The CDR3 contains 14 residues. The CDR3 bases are TGTGCCAGCTCACCAAGGGGGACCGGTGAAAAACTGTTTTTT. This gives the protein CASSPRGTGEKLFF.

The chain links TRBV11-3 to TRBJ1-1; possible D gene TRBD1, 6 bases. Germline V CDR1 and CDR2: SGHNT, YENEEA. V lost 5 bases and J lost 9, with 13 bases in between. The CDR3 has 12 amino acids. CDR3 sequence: CASSLGQGKAFF. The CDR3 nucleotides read TGTGCCAGCAGCCTTGGGCAGGGGAAAGCTTTCTTT.

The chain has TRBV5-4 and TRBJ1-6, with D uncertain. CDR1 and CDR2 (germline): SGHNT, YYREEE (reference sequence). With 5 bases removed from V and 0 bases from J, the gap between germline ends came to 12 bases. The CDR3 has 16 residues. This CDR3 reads CASRPEGSSYNSPLHF. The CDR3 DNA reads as TGTGCCAGCAGGCCCGAAGGGAGCTCCTATAATTCACCCCTCCACTTT.

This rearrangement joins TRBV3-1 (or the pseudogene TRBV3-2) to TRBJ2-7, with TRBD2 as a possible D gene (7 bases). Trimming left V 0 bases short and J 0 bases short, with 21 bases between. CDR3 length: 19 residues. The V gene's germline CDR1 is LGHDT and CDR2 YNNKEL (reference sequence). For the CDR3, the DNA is TGTGCCAGCAGCCAAGATAGGGTTTGGGGGAGGGGGATCTCCTACGAGCAGTACTTC. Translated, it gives CASSQDRVWGRGISYEQYF.

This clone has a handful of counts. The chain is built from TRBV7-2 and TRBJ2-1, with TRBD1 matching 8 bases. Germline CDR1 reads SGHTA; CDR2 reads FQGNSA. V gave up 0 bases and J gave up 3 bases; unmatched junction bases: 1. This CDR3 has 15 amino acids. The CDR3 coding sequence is TGTGCCAGCAGCTTAGCTGGACAGGGCTACAATGAGCAGTTCTTC. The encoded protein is CASSLAGQGYNEQFF.

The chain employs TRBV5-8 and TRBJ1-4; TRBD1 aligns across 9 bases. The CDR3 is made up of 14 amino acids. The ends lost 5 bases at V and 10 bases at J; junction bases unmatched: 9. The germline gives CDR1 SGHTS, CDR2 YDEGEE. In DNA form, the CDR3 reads TGTGCCAGCAGACCACAGGACAGGGGCGGAAAACTGTTTTTT. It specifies CASRPQDRGGKLFF.

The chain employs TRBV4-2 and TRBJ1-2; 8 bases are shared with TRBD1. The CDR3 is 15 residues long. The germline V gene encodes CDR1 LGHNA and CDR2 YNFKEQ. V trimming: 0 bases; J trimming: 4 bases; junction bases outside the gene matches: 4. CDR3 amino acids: CASSQDFTGGYGYTF. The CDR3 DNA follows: TGTGCCAGCAGCCAAGATTTCACAGGGGGCTATGGCTACACCTTC.